This passage covers 20 T cell receptor beta chains from one sample sequenced in a study of T-cell reconstitution after alpha-beta-depleted transplantation in children. Researchers prepared the TCRbeta library using unique molecular identifiers, the study reports. Using its own MiXCR run on the PCR reads, TCRdb lists one record per CDR3 protein. The sample gives over 200,000 distinct CDR3 sequences, approximately 8% of which show up once; 35% to 45% is in the top ten. The specimen was PBMCs, mostly from graft donor cells, collected 360 days after TCRalphabeta/CD19-depleted stem cell transplant. The receptors originated from a male patient between 2 and 15 years old who had a stem cell transplant for acute myeloid leukemia, so the T cells may come from the graft donor.

V is TRBV23-1 and J is TRBJ2-7, with 9 bases lining up with TRBD1. TRBV23-1 is treated as an ORF (open reading frame) with a function not yet certain. The J segment lost 0 bases and the V segment lost 4 bases, leaving 10 bases of the junction unmatched. The CDR3 has 17 residues. CDR3 in amino acids: CASSLSADRGSSYEQYV. The CDR3 nucleotides are TGCGCCAGCAGTCTATCAGCGGACAGGGGAAGCTCCTACGAGCAGTACGTC.

This clonotype turned up a few times. The chain carries TRBV20-1 and TRBJ2-5, with unresolved D. The CDR3 covers 15 residues. V was trimmed by 3 bases and J by 0 bases, leaving 14 bases between them. CDR1 DFQATT and CDR2 SNEGSKA come from the germline V gene (reference sequence). The CDR3, as DNA: TGCAGTGCTAGTGGCCGCTACTCGTACCAAGAGACCCAGTACTTC. Its translation is CSASGRYSYQETQYF.

This clonotype was found a few times. The CDR3 here is CASCRASQETQYF. As DNA, the CDR3 is TGTGCCAGCTGCCGGGCCTCTCAAGAGACCCAGTACTTC. V gene TRBV3-1 combines with J gene TRBJ2-5; D remains ambiguous. V lost 8 bases to trimming and J lost 2 bases, with 12 bases between them. Per germline, CDR1 LGHDT and CDR2 YNNKEL (reference sequence). This CDR3 has 13 amino acids.

There are a few counts of this clonotype. The chain combines TRBV7-9 with TRBJ2-5, with D tentatively TRBD1 (6 bases). The ends were cut back, 6 bases at V and 6 bases at J, with 14 bases in the middle. The V gene's germline CDR1 is SEHNR and CDR2 FQNEAQ (reference sequence). The CDR3 contains 13 residues. CDR3 coding DNA: TGTGCCAGCAGAACTACAGGGCAACAGACCCAGTACTTC. Its translation is CASRTTGQQTQYF.

This chain joins TRBV6-6 and TRBJ1-2, with D possibly being TRBD1 (5 bases). This CDR3 spans 13 amino acids. Germline V CDR1 and CDR2: MNHNY, SVGAGI (reference sequence). The V end was cut by 3 bases, the J end by 4 bases, with 9 bases between. Here the CDR3 DNA reads TGTGCCAGCAGTTATTCGGACACCTATGGCTACACCTTC. Translation gives CASSYSDTYGYTF.

This clonotype has at least ten counts. The chain links TRBV20-1 to TRBJ1-1, with D perhaps matching TRBD1 (5 bases). CDR1 and CDR2 (germline): DFQATT, SNEGSKA (reference sequence). V shed 6 bases and J shed 9 bases, with 14 bases lying between them. This CDR3 has 11 residues. The CDR3: CSAQMGQKAFF. Written as DNA, the CDR3 is TGCAGTGCACAGATGGGGCAGAAAGCTTTCTTT.

This clonotype was seen a few times. The chain employs TRBV12-5 and TRBJ2-1; 11 bases line up with TRBD1. CDR3 length: 14 residues. Trimming at V came to 7 bases and at J to 5 bases, leaving 4 bases not matched to a gene. Germline CDR1 and CDR2: LGHNT and FRNRAP. CDR3 sequence reads: CASDRTGGHNEQFF. As DNA, the CDR3 is TGTGCTAGTGACCGGACAGGGGGCCACAATGAGCAGTTCTTC.

This clonotype was counted many times. This chain links TRBV27 with TRBJ2-1, with D possibly being TRBD2 (6 bases). The CDR3 is 15 amino acids. CDR1 is MNHEY and CDR2 is SMNVEV in the germline V gene (reference sequence). Deletions cut 5 bases from V and 2 bases from J, with 13 bases between. CDR3 region: CASSGRDRPYNEQFF. For the CDR3, the DNA is TGTGCCAGCAGTGGGCGGGATCGCCCCTACAATGAGCAGTTCTTC.

The gene calls are TRBV5-1 and TRBJ2-1; 7 positions match TRBD1. The CDR3 runs 13 residues. Germline values: CDR1 SGHRS, CDR2 YFSETQ. V gave up 4 bases and J gave up 8 bases; unmatched junction bases: 6. The CDR3 sequence: CASSQDRPYEQFF. CDR3 bases: TGCGCCAGCAGCCAGGACAGGCCGTATGAGCAGTTCTTC.

In this sample, this clonotype turned up once. This chain uses TRBV5-6 with TRBJ2-1; D might be TRBD1 or TRBD2, each matching 5 bases. The CDR3 has 17 residues. Trimming pared 0 bases from V and 4 bases from J, leaving 17 bases between. In germline, CDR1 is SGHDT, CDR2 YYEEEE. The chain's CDR3 is CASSLGDHLGFYNEQFF. CDR3 coding DNA: TGTGCCAGCAGCTTGGGGGACCACCTCGGGTTTTACAATGAGCAGTTCTTC.

In its sample, this clonotype was seen many times. The chain has TRBV5-5 and TRBJ2-2, with unresolved D. V was trimmed by 2 bases and J by 2 bases, leaving 10 bases between them. This CDR3 has 15 amino acids. Germline-derived CDR1 and CDR2 are SGHKS and YYEKEE (reference sequence). The CDR3 DNA sequence: TGTGCCAGCAGCTTCCTTCAGAAAAACACCGGGGAGCTGTTTTTT. Encoded protein: CASSFLQKNTGELFF.

V gene TRBV7-9 combines with J gene TRBJ2-2; D gene ambiguous. The germline gives CDR1 SEHNR, CDR2 FQNEAQ (reference sequence). CDR3 length: 13 residues. The V and J ends lost 3 bases and 6 bases respectively, with 8 bases between them. The CDR3 reads CASSFGEAGELFF. The CDR3 region has the DNA TGTGCCAGCAGCTTCGGAGAGGCCGGGGAGCTGTTTTTT.

This rearrangement joins TRBV20-1 to TRBJ2-5; 10 bases are shared with TRBD1. This CDR3 has 14 residues. From germline, CDR1 is DFQATT and CDR2 SNEGSKA (reference sequence). V gave up 5 bases and J gave up 4 bases; unmatched junction bases: 7. CDR3 protein: CSARQGAIRETQYF. The DNA of the CDR3 is TGCAGTGCTCGACAGGGGGCGATTAGAGAGACCCAGTACTTC.

Ten or more counts support this clonotype. CDR3 protein: CATSIGGLAKNIQYF. In DNA, the CDR3 is TGTGCCACCAGCATAGGGGGTCTAGCCAAAAACATTCAGTACTTC. The chain uses TRBV15 and TRBJ2-4, with D perhaps TRBD1 (6 bases). Germline V CDR1 and CDR2: LNHNV, YYDKDF (reference sequence). V dropped 4 bases and J dropped 0 bases, with 10 bases sitting between them. This CDR3 has 15 residues.

In its sample, this clonotype was seen many times. This chain connects TRBV12-3 or TRBV12-4 to TRBJ1-2; no reliable D call. The CDR3 is 13 amino acids. Trimming removed 7 bases at V and 1 base at J, with 10 bases between. The CDR3 DNA sequence: TGTGCCAGCACCCAAGCGGTTAACTATGGCTACACCTTC. It specifies CASTQAVNYGYTF.

This clonotype was seen ten or more times. V is TRBV6-5 and J is TRBJ1-5, with D maybe TRBD1 (6 bases). CDR1 and CDR2 (germline): MNHEY, SVGAGI. The CDR3 runs to 15 residues. V dropped 6 bases and J dropped 0 bases, with 12 bases sitting between them. The CDR3 DNA follows: TGTGCCAGCAGCAATGACAGGAATAGCAATCAGCCCCAGCATTTT. Translating gives CASSNDRNSNQPQHF.

This clonotype occurred many times. The chain carries TRBV20-1 and TRBJ2-1, with no clear D. This CDR3 has 11 amino acids. V lost 4 bases, J lost 1 base, and 2 bases lay in between. In germline, CDR1 is DFQATT, CDR2 SNEGSKA (reference sequence). DNA of the CDR3: TGCAGTGCTAAGTCCTACAATGAGCAGTTCTTC. It specifies CSAKSYNEQFF.

This clonotype has ten or more counts. The V gene is TRBV5-5, the J gene TRBJ2-7, with a weak D call TRBD2 (5 bases). Germline V CDR1 and CDR2: SGHKS, YYEKEE (reference sequence). Trimming took 2 bases from V and 3 from J, leaving 9 bases between them. CDR3 length: 13 residues. The CDR3 sequence: CASSLIGSYEQYV. In nucleotides, the CDR3 is TGTGCCAGCAGCTTAATAGGGAGCTACGAGCAGTACGTC.

This sequence joins TRBV2 and TRBJ1-5; 9 bases align to TRBD1. V lost 6 bases and J lost 9; bases outside the gene matches: 6. In germline, CDR1 is SNHLY, CDR2 FYNNEI. The CDR3 covers 13 residues. The CDR3 coding sequence is TGTGCCAGCAGAGTCGGGACAGGGAGGCCCCAGCATTTT. Amino acid sequence: CASRVGTGRPQHF.

This chain joins TRBV5-6 and TRBJ1-2; D gene unclear. Germline V gene data show CDR1 as SGHDT and CDR2 as YYEEEE. V lost 0 bases and J lost 3, with 12 bases in between. The length of the CDR3 is 15 residues. In nucleotides, the CDR3 is TGTGCCAGCAGCTTGGGGGTAGGGAGCTACTATGGCTACACCTTC. The encoded protein is CASSLGVGSYYGYTF. Looking up the rest from reference TRBV5-6 and TRBJ1-2 gives the full variable domain: DAGVTQSPTHLIKTRGQQVTLRCSPKSGHDTVSWYQQALGQGPQFIFQYYEEEERQRGNFPDRFSGHQFPNYSSELNVNALLLGDSALYLCASSLGVGSYYGYTFGSGTRLTVV.